The sequence of this TCR beta chain was determined in a study of CD8 T cell repertoires and HIV-1 epitope variants. At the level of the study: Control wells had CMV/EBV/flu peptides, negative Ebola AY9, or no peptide. Study-level results: Beta chains alone show antigen proliferation, not cytokine profile or function.

On the immunoSEQ platform, TCR beta CDR3s were sequenced at survey depth. This table comes from immunoSEQ multiplex PCR, and its TCRdb copy is limited to in-frame clones, with some not included. The sample lists around 6,100 clones, roughly 70% occurring once. About this clone itself: Its antigen is currently unknown.

This CDR3 comprises 14 residues. Deletions cut 5 bases from V and 0 bases from J, with 11 bases between. The germline gives CDR1 MDHEN, CDR2 SYDVKM. This receptor was identified in a male donor with HIV. Sequences were obtained from cultured CD8+ T cells derived from PBMCs. This chain links TRBV28 with TRBJ2-7; D not resolved. CDR3 bases: TGTGCCAGCAGTCTTCTCTTGATCTCCTACGAGCAGTACTTC. It translates to CASSLLLISYEQYF.